Below, 18 T cell receptor beta chains from the same sample are listed, as sequenced in a study of OX40 agonist ivuxolimab in advanced cancers. Only in-frame clones appear in the TCRdb table, and some are missing; sequencing was by immunoSEQ multiplex PCR. The table shows about 73,000 clones, with over 80% occurring only once. Material: CD4+ or CD8+ T cells sorted from blood, obtained in a trial of the OX40 agonist ivuxolimab. The receptors shown here come from an adult with an advanced solid tumor such as melanoma, head and neck, liver or kidney cancer.

The chain recombines TRBV5-1 with TRBJ2-3, with TRBD2 matching 7 bases. With V trimmed by 0 bases and J by 3 bases, 4 bases remained unmatched. The germline CDR1 and CDR2 sequences are SGHRS and YFSETQ. This CDR3 contains 15 residues. CDR3 bases: TGCGCCAGCAGCTTGGGTCTAGCGGAGACAGATACGCAGTATTTT. Translation: CASSLGLAETDTQYF.

The rearrangement joins TRBV19 to TRBJ1-2; D uncertain. V lost 4 bases, J lost 2 bases, and 8 bases lay in between. Germline V gene lookup returns CDR1 LNHDA and CDR2 SQIVND (reference sequence). The CDR3 spans 13 residues. This chain's CDR3 is CASSTLGNYGYTF. CDR3 bases: TGTGCCAGTAGTACTCTAGGGAACTATGGCTACACCTTC.

This clone was counted only a few times. The gene calls are TRBV5-6 and TRBJ2-1; TRBD1 agrees at 9 bases. Germline V CDR1 and CDR2: SGHDT, YYEEEE. V shed 4 bases, J shed 8 bases, and the junction held 7 bases outside the gene matches. The CDR3 is made up of 14 amino acids. The CDR3: CASSLQGAPHEQFF. CDR3 bases: TGTGCCAGCAGCCTACAGGGGGCTCCCCATGAGCAGTTCTTC.

This chain connects TRBV28 to TRBJ2-7; TRBD2 aligns across 7 bases. This CDR3 comprises 14 residues. CDR1 and CDR2 (germline): MDHEN, SYDVKM. The V gene end was trimmed by 8 bases and the J gene end by 6 bases; junction bases not matched to a gene: 13. CDR3 residues: CASGVWGGPSEQYF. The CDR3 DNA reads TGTGCCAGCGGGGTGTGGGGAGGGCCAAGCGAGCAGTACTTC.

The rearrangement links TRBV7-9 to TRBJ1-2, with 9 nucleotides matching TRBD1. Per germline, CDR1 SEHNR and CDR2 FQNEAQ (reference sequence). This CDR3 spans 17 amino acids. With 0 bases clipped from V and 0 bases from J, the junction kept 5 bases outside the gene matches. CDR3 protein: CASSLAGGQGSNYGYTF. The CDR3 DNA reads TGTGCCAGCAGCTTAGCCGGGGGACAGGGATCTAACTATGGCTACACCTTC.

This clone occurred a few times. The rearrangement links TRBV28 to TRBJ1-1; maybe TRBD1 (6 bases). V was shortened by 5 bases and J by 3 bases, with 16 bases between the two germline ends. The CDR3 contains 15 residues. Germline assignment: CDR1 MDHEN and CDR2 SYDVKM. CDR3 nucleotide sequence: TGTGCCAGCAGTCCCTACGGGAGGGGGTACACTGAAGCTTTCTTT. Translated, it gives CASSPYGRGYTEAFF.

The rearrangement links TRBV14 to TRBJ1-4, with D tentatively TRBD1 (6 bases). CDR3 length equals 12 residues. The germline V gene has CDR1 SGHDN and CDR2 FVKESK. Trimming stripped 3 bases from V and 7 bases from J, with 6 bases between. CDR3 sequence reads: CASSQTGEKLFF. CDR3 sequence (DNA): TGTGCCAGCAGCCAGACAGGTGAAAAACTGTTTTTT.

The V call is TRBV9, the J call TRBJ2-1; D is undetermined. This CDR3 is built from 13 residues. The germline gives CDR1 SGDLS, CDR2 YYNGEE. The V end lost 3 bases, the J end lost 9 bases, and 13 bases lay between the germline ends. The CDR3 bases are TGTGCCAGCAGCGGGACCTCCAACGGTGAGCAGTTCTTC. Translation: CASSGTSNGEQFF.

The chain joins TRBV30 to TRBJ1-4, with D maybe TRBD1 (5 bases). Germline loops: CDR1 GTSNPN, CDR2 SVGIG (reference sequence). V was cut by 0 bases and J by 0 bases, with 17 bases left in between. The CDR3 spans 18 residues. Here the CDR3 DNA reads TGTGCCTGGAGTGTACCCGACAGATTAATTGCAACTAATGAAAAACTGTTTTTT. Its translation: CAWSVPDRLIATNEKLFF.

The chain couples TRBV19 to TRBJ1-1; D ambiguous. CDR1 and CDR2 (germline): LNHDA, SQIVND (reference sequence). CDR3 length: 14 amino acids. Trimming cost V 3 bases and J 0 bases, with 8 bases left between them. In nucleotides, the CDR3 is TGTGCCAGTAGTATTGGCAATATGAACACTGAAGCTTTCTTT. This gives the protein CASSIGNMNTEAFF.

The V call is TRBV5-1, the J call TRBJ2-3; D is undetermined. Trimming left V 1 base short and J 1 base short, with 16 bases between. The length of the CDR3 is 17 residues. From germline, CDR1 is SGHRS and CDR2 YFSETQ. CDR3 nucleotide sequence: TGCGCCAGCAGCTTGACCAACAGCGTATTGGGCACAGATACGCAGTATTTT. Translating it yields CASSLTNSVLGTDTQYF.

The chain employs TRBV6-5 and TRBJ1-1, with D possibly matching TRBD1 (5 bases). This CDR3 contains 14 residues. CDR1 MNHEY and CDR2 SVGAGI come from the germline V gene. Trimming pared 6 bases from V and 2 bases from J, leaving 13 bases between. CDR3 nucleotides: TGTGCCAGCAGGCCCCTGGGGCTAAACACTGAAGCTTTCTTT. This gives the protein CASRPLGLNTEAFF.

The chain uses TRBV6-1 and TRBJ1-2; the D is unclear. CDR1 MNHNS and CDR2 SASEGT come from the germline V gene. This CDR3 contains 13 residues. V shed 1 base and J shed 4 bases, with 7 bases lying between them. The CDR3 loop is CASSEEGGYGYTF. CDR3 nucleotide sequence: TGTGCCAGCAGTGAAGAAGGTGGCTATGGCTACACCTTC.

This clone was recorded once. This chain connects TRBV19 to TRBJ2-5; TRBD2 matches at 8 bases. Germline CDR1 and CDR2: LNHDA and SQIVND (reference sequence). The CDR3 is made up of 15 amino acids. J gave up 2 bases and V 5 bases, and 7 bases lay outside the gene matches. DNA for the CDR3: TGTGCCAGTAGTGCAGCGGGAGCGGGGCAAGAGACCCAGTACTTC. Amino acids: CASSAAGAGQETQYF.

The chain combines TRBV28 with TRBJ1-5; TRBD1 aligns across 7 bases. V trimming: 6 bases; J trimming: 0 bases; junction bases outside the gene matches: 5. CDR1 is MDHEN, CDR2 SYDVKM, per germline. The CDR3 is 15 residues long. CDR3 protein: CASSLQGYSNQPQHF. The CDR3 nucleotides are TGTGCCAGCAGCTTACAGGGGTATAGCAATCAGCCCCAGCATTTT.

The chain joins TRBV5-1 to TRBJ2-2; D is uncertain. There are 14 residues in the CDR3. V lost 5 bases and J 3 bases, leaving 11 bases between the germline ends. Per germline, CDR1 SGHRS and CDR2 YFSETQ. The CDR3 loop reads CASSENVDTGELFF. The CDR3 DNA reads as TGCGCCAGCAGTGAAAACGTGGACACCGGGGAGCTGTTTTTT. The full variable domain, with the rest looked up from reference TRBV5-1 and TRBJ2-2, is KAGVTQTPRYLIKTRGQQVTLSCSPISGHRSVSWYQQTPGQGLQFLFEYFSETQRNKGNFPGRFSGRQFSNSRSEMNVSTLELGDSALYLCASSENVDTGELFFGEGSRLTVL.

This chain connects TRBV29-1 to TRBJ1-4, with D possibly matching TRBD1 (6 bases). V was shortened by 4 bases and J by 8 bases, with 8 bases between the two germline ends. Germline V CDR1 and CDR2: SQVTM, ANQGSEA. This CDR3 spans 11 amino acids. For the CDR3, the DNA is TGCAGCGTTGGAGGGGGGGAAAAACTGTTTTTT. Protein product: CSVGGGEKLFF.

V usage is TRBV5-1 and J usage is TRBJ2-5, with TRBD2 as a possible D gene (6 bases). This CDR3 has 15 residues. Trimming took 0 bases from V and 3 from J, leaving 12 bases between them. Germline loops: CDR1 SGHRS, CDR2 YFSETQ. The CDR3, as DNA: TGCGCCAGCAGCTTGGTAGGGATAGCGGAAGAGACCCAGTACTTC. Its translation: CASSLVGIAEETQYF.